This entry lists 25 T cell receptor beta chains sequenced from one sample in a study of CD4 and CD8 cells across lung adenocarcinoma regions. TCRdb ran MiXCR on the PCR reads and lists one entry per CDR3 protein. This table has 16,000 or so distinct CDR3 sequences, under 70% appearing once. Sequencing input: CD8+ T cells from the center of a lung tumor. These receptor sequences come from a female donor with lung adenocarcinoma. The CD4 and CD8 labels of this study may be unreliable.

The rearrangement joins TRBV30 to TRBJ2-1; tentative D call: TRBD1 (6 bases). Judging by the DNA end, TRBJ2-5 fits better; the J call may be wrong. The CDR3 is 13 residues long. Germline V gives CDR1 GTSNPN, CDR2 SVGIG (reference sequence). Here the CDR3 reads CASQQGPKETQYF. For the CDR3, the DNA is TGTGCCTCCCAACAGGGACCAAAAGAGACCCAGTACTTC.

The chain has TRBV6-5 and TRBJ2-1, with 9 bases aligning to TRBD2. The V gene's germline CDR1 is MNHEY and CDR2 SVGAGI. The length of the CDR3 is 15 residues. Unmatched junction bases numbered 9, after V lost 3 bases and J lost 9 bases. The CDR3 region is CASSYGSGGPGEQFF. CDR3 bases: TGTGCCAGCAGTTATGGGAGCGGGGGGCCGGGTGAGCAGTTCTTC.

This clonotype has just a few counts. This chain joins TRBV6-1 and TRBJ2-3; D remains unclear. The germline V gene encodes CDR1 MNHNS and CDR2 SASEGT. With 7 bases removed from V and 5 bases from J, the gap between germline ends came to 13 bases. CDR3 length: 13 amino acids. For the CDR3, the DNA is TGTGCCAGCAAACGAGGTTTACAAGATACGCAGTATTTT. Translated: CASKRGLQDTQYF.

The J gene is TRBJ1-6, the V gene TRBV3-1; D may be TRBD1 (5 bases). CDR1 LGHDT and CDR2 YNNKEL come from the germline V gene (reference sequence). V was clipped by 1 base and J by 11 bases, with 24 bases between them. CDR3 length equals 18 residues. CDR3 coding DNA: TGTGCCAGCAGCCAAGTTCTGGTAGGTTCTCTACAGGTTACACCCCTCCACTTT. Its translation is CASSQVLVGSLQVTPLHF.

Turning to this clonotype: At one of its ends the junction is not consistent with the germline gene, which may arise from a read error. The chain combines TRBV10-3 with TRBJ2-2; D is unclear. Germline V lookup: CDR1 ENHRY, CDR2 SYGVKD. The CDR3 has 15 amino acids. The CDR3 nucleotides are TGTGCCCTGGGCTACCGGGCGGTGAGCACAGAGACGCTGTATTTT. Protein: CALGYRAVSTETLYF.

Concerning this clonotype: The germline gene is not matched at one end of the junction; a read error may be the cause. This sequence joins TRBV10-1 and TRBJ2-3; D possibly corresponds to TRBD2 (5 bases). The germline CDR1 and CDR2 sequences are WNHNN and SYGVQD (reference sequence). The CDR3 has 14 residues. CDR3 in amino acids: CGSTGLSAKDTQYF. CDR3 DNA sequence: TGCGGCAGCACGGGGTTGAGTGCCAAAGATACGCAGTACTTT.

This clonotype is medium-sized within its sample. The chain employs TRBV6-1 and TRBJ2-1; the D gene is possibly TRBD1 (5 bases). Judging by the DNA end, TRBJ2-5 fits better; the J call may be wrong. The germline gives CDR1 MNHNS, CDR2 SASEGT. This CDR3 spans 13 amino acids. Here the CDR3 DNA reads TGTGCCAGCAGTGGGGGCCGGAGAGAGACCCAGTACTTC. Translated: CASSGGRRETQYF.

This chain joins TRBV4-1 and TRBJ2-3, with 10 bases matching TRBD2. With the DNA end fitting TRBJ2-7 better, the J assignment may be wrong. The CDR3 has 22 amino acids. Germline V gene lookup returns CDR1 MGHRA and CDR2 YSYEKL. The CDR3 nucleotides are TGCGCCAGCAGCCAAGATGCGCCGGGCCGAGCGGGGGGGCGGGGAGCAACAGACACGCAGTACTTC. Protein product: CASSQDAPGRAGGRGATDTQYF.

In its sample, this clonotype was seen many times. The chain uses TRBV6-1 and TRBJ1-2; 11 bases map to TRBD1. Looked up from germline, CDR1 is MNHNS and CDR2 is SASEGT. This CDR3 contains 14 residues. The V and J ends lost 5 bases and 5 bases, in that order; junction bases with no gene match: 4. As DNA, the CDR3 is TGTGCCAGCAGTCAAGGACAGGGGGCGTATGGCTACACCTTC. Protein: CASSQGQGAYGYTF.

V gene TRBV24-1 combines with J gene TRBJ2-1; 8 bases match TRBD2. The V and J ends lost 9 bases and 7 bases, in that order; junction bases with no gene match: 7. This CDR3 comprises 13 residues. Germline CDR1 reads KGHDR; CDR2 reads SFDVKD. CDR3 protein: CATSVPGGNEQFF. CDR3 coding DNA: TGTGCCACCTCGGTCCCGGGGGGGAATGAGCAGTTCTTC.

This clonotype was found a few times. The chain links TRBV6-1 to TRBJ1-2, with D tentatively TRBD1 (5 bases). This CDR3 is 15 amino acids long. Trimming took 3 bases from V and 4 from J, leaving 15 bases between them. Germline CDR1 is MNHNS and CDR2 is SASEGT. CDR3 sequence reads: CASSDFTGRAYGYTF. CDR3 coding DNA: TGTGCCAGCAGTGATTTTACCGGCAGGGCCTATGGCTACACCTTC.

Concerning this clonotype itself: One junction end does not reproduce the germline sequence, and a read error may be involved. The chain has TRBV6-1 and TRBJ2-3, with D perhaps TRBD1 or TRBD2 (5 bases each). The CDR3 has 13 amino acids. CDR1 MNHNS and CDR2 SASEGT come from the germline V gene. CDR3 in DNA: TGTGCCAGGGGCATGGGGGAGACAGATACGCAGTACTTT. Translation: CARGMGETDTQYF.

The CDR3 is CASSTRGSFAKNIQYF. CDR3 sequence (DNA): TGTGCCAGCAGTACTCGGGGGAGCTTTGCCAAAAACATTCAGTACTTC. The V gene is TRBV6-5, the J gene TRBJ2-4; TRBD2 is a possible D gene (6 bases). The CDR3 length is 16 residues. Between the trimmed V and J ends, which lost 5 bases and 1 base, there was a span of 15 bases. Germline values: CDR1 MNHEY, CDR2 SVGAGI.

There are a few counts of this clonotype. CDR3 protein: CASTRGPWNEQFF. For the CDR3, the DNA is TGTGCCAGCACCAGGGGGCCCTGGAATGAGCAGTTCTTC. The chain uses TRBV6-1 and TRBJ2-1; 8 nucleotides align to TRBD1. The length of the CDR3 is 13 residues. Trimming took 7 bases from V and 7 from J; bases not matched to a gene: 6. Germline V gene lookup returns CDR1 MNHNS and CDR2 SASEGT.

On this clonotype: At one end, the junction sequence differs from germline, possibly due to a read error. The chain is built from TRBV7-2 and TRBJ2-4, with 14 bases that match TRBD2. This CDR3 is built from 18 residues. Germline V lookup: CDR1 SGHTA, CDR2 FQGNSA. The CDR3 nucleotides are TGTGCCAGCAGCTTATTTGGACTAGCGGGGGGTAATAAGGATATTCAGTACTTT. It codes for CASSLFGLAGGNKDIQYF.

To note about this clonotype: One end of the junction fails to match germline, which may point to a read error. The chain recombines TRBV6-1 with TRBJ2-4; possibly TRBD2 for D (6 bases). CDR1 is MNHNS and CDR2 is SASEGT in the germline V gene. The CDR3 runs to 14 residues. CDR3 sequence: CGSMGLGGKDIQYF. CDR3 DNA sequence: TGTGGCAGCATGGGACTGGGTGGCAAAGACATTCAGTATTTC.

In the case of this clonotype: The junction departs from germline at one end; a sequencing error may be responsible. The CDR3 nucleotides read TGCGCCAGCCGGGATACGGGGCTGAGAGCCAAAGATATTCAGTATTTC. Protein: CASRDTGLRAKDIQYF. This chain uses TRBV10-1 with TRBJ2-3, with D tentatively TRBD1 or TRBD2 (5 bases each). The CDR3 covers 16 residues. Germline V gives CDR1 WNHNN, CDR2 SYGVQD (reference sequence).

This clonotype was counted only a few times. A read error may produce the germline difference seen at one junction end. In nucleotides, the CDR3 is TGTGCGGGCAGTGGGGGCGGGGTCAAAGATACCCAGTACTTC. It codes for CAGSGGGVKDTQYF. The chain employs TRBV27 and TRBJ2-5; the D call may be TRBD1 or TRBD2 (6 bases each). Germline CDR1 and CDR2: MNHEY and SMNVEV (reference sequence). This CDR3 region has 14 residues.

This clonotype has a handful of counts. One junction end does not reproduce the germline sequence, and a read error may be involved. This rearrangement joins TRBV6-1 to TRBJ2-4; TRBD1 matches 7 bases. The CDR3 loop spans 16 amino acids. Germline lookup yields CDR1 MNHNS and CDR2 SASEGT. The CDR3 DNA reads TGTGCCAGCAGTCCTAGGGGGCTGCCAACCAAAGATATGCAGTATTTC. This gives the protein CASSPRGLPTKDMQYF.

The gene calls are TRBV3-1 and TRBJ2-4; D remains unclear. The V end was cut by 4 bases, the J end by 13 bases, with 29 bases between. The CDR3 is made up of 17 amino acids. Germline CDR1 and CDR2: LGHDT and YNNKEL (reference sequence). CDR3 region: CASSRVLGFWAKDTQYF. CDR3 DNA: TGTGCCAGCAGCCGAGTCCTGGGGTTTTGGGCCAAAGACACGCAGTACTTC.

V gene TRBV6-1 combines with J gene TRBJ2-3; 7 nucleotides align to TRBD2. TRBJ2-5 matches the DNA end more closely, so the J call is doubtful. This CDR3 has 15 amino acids. From germline, CDR1 is MNHNS and CDR2 SASEGT. CDR3 sequence: CASRSGTRGGNTQYF. As DNA, the CDR3 is TGTGCCAGCAGGTCCGGGACTCGCGGGGGAAATACCCAGTACTTC.

CDR3 residues: CAGGGLSRQDTQYF. CDR3 nucleotides: TGTGCGGGCGGGGGGTTATCCCGCCAAGATACGCAGTATTTT. The rearrangement joins TRBV27 to TRBJ2-3; 8 nucleotides line up with TRBD2. The CDR3 loop spans 14 amino acids. Germline lookup yields CDR1 MNHEY and CDR2 SMNVEV (reference sequence).

By sample share, this clonotype is medium-sized. The genes are TRBV10-2 and TRBJ1-3; maybe TRBD1 (5 bases). Germline V gene lookup returns CDR1 WSHSY and CDR2 SAAADI. The CDR3 contains 14 residues. V gave up 6 bases and J gave up 0 bases, with 9 bases separating them. CDR3: CASREGFSGNTIYF. The CDR3 DNA is TGCGCCAGCAGAGAGGGGTTCTCTGGAAACACCATATATTTT.

This clonotype occurred many times. The rearrangement uses TRBV27 and TRBJ2-5, with TRBD2 matching over 8 bases. With V trimmed by 6 bases and J by 2 bases, 8 bases remained unmatched. In germline, CDR1 is MNHEY, CDR2 SMNVEV (reference sequence). This CDR3 spans 15 amino acids. The chain's CDR3 is CASRTLGGGQETQYF. The CDR3 nucleotides read TGTGCCAGCAGGACCCTTGGCGGGGGGCAAGAGACCCAGTACTTC.

A note on this clonotype: A junction boundary mismatches the germline segment, possibly from a read error. The V gene is TRBV10-1, the J gene TRBJ2-3; D not certain. The DNA end is a closer match to TRBJ2-5, so the J assignment may be wrong. CDR1 is WNHNN and CDR2 is SYGVQD in the germline V gene (reference sequence). The CDR3 contains 14 residues. CDR3 DNA sequence: TGCGCGAGCAGTGGGTTAACTGGCACAGATACCCAGTACTTC. As protein: CASSGLTGTDTQYF.